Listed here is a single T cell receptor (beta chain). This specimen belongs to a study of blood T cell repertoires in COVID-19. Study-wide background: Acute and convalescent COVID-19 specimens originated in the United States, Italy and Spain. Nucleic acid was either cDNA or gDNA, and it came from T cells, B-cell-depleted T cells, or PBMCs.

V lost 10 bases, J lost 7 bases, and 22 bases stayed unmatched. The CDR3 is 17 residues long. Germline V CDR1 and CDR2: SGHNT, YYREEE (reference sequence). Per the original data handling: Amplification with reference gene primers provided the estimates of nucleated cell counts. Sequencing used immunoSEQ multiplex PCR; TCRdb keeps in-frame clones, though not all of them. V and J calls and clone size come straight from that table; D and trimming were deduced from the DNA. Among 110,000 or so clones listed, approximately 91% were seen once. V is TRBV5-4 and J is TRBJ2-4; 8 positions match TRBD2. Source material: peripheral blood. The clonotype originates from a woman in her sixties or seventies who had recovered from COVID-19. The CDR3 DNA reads TGTGCCTCAACACGGAGGGATGGGGGGACTAGGGGTAACATTCAGTACTTC. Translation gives CASTRRDGGTRGNIQYF.